This T cell receptor (beta chain) was sequenced during a study of T cell responses to AZD1222 COVID-19 vaccine. To note about this clone: Its specificity is unknown.

Here immunoSEQ multiplex PCR was the method, and the copy in TCRdb shows in-frame clones only, minus some. This table has more than 80,000 clones, approximately 91% appearing once. Study-level points and caveats: With dominance at 160-218 and 743-854, vaccine-associated CD4 TCRs spanned spike. Repertoire sampling was restricted to post-peak T cell response timepoints. Spike-specific TCR breadth rose after two AZD1222 doses, and depth rose as well. Clonal diversity was possibly underestimated, and the donors were mostly white British, with more females.

The sequencing used peripheral blood, collected on day 0 of AZD1222 vaccination. The receptor comes from an adult in good health.

In DNA, the CDR3 is TGTGCCAGCAGTGAATCACTCCGTTATACCTTC. It specifies CASSESLRYTF. V and J are TRBV6-1 and TRBJ1-2; no definite D call. This CDR3 comprises 11 residues. The germline V gene has CDR1 MNHNS and CDR2 SASEGT. Trimming took 2 bases from V and 14 from J, leaving 12 bases between them.